Below are 25 T cell receptor beta chains sequenced from a single sample in a study of T cells and Merkel cell carcinoma outcomes. This table comes from immunoSEQ multiplex PCR, and its TCRdb copy is limited to in-frame clones, with some not included. The table shows about 19,000 clones, with over 75% occurring only once. The sample comprised tumor tissue from Merkel cell carcinoma. Receptors originate from a human donor with Merkel cell carcinoma.

This chain links TRBV9 with TRBJ2-7; 11 nucleotides agree with TRBD1. The length of the CDR3 is 15 residues. Germline loops: CDR1 SGDLS, CDR2 YYNGEE. V lost 7 bases to trimming and J lost 2 bases; unmatched junction nucleotides: 8. The CDR3: CASSRGQGGPYEQYF. CDR3 nucleotides: TGTGCCAGCTCCCGGGGACAGGGGGGCCCCTACGAGCAGTACTTC.

The chain combines TRBV10-3 with TRBJ2-3, with 9 bases aligning to TRBD2. Losses at the gene ends were 5 bases for V and 2 bases for J; bases not matched to a gene: 8. CDR1 is ENHRY, CDR2 SYGVKD, per germline. This CDR3 is 16 amino acids long. The CDR3 nucleotides are TGTGCCATCAGTCCGACTAGCGGTATACTCACAGATACGCAGTATTTT. Translation gives CAISPTSGILTDTQYF.

The genes are TRBV28 and TRBJ2-4; perhaps TRBD2 as D (5 bases). The CDR3 is 12 amino acids. Per germline, CDR1 MDHEN and CDR2 SYDVKM. V was cut by 2 bases and J by 6 bases, with 5 bases left in between. CDR3 in amino acids: CASSLRGNIQYF. The CDR3 region has the DNA TGTGCCAGCAGTTTACGGGGAAACATTCAGTACTTC.

The chain uses TRBV6-6 and TRBJ1-1; D ambiguous. The V gene's germline CDR1 is MNHNY and CDR2 SVGAGI (reference sequence). The CDR3 loop spans 14 amino acids. Trimming pared 6 bases from V and 1 base from J, leaving 12 bases between. This chain's CDR3 is CASSLRRKNTEAFF. The CDR3 region has the DNA TGTGCCAGCAGCTTACGAAGGAAGAACACTGAAGCTTTCTTT.

V gene TRBV12-5 combines with J gene TRBJ1-1; D remains ambiguous. From germline, CDR1 is LGHNT and CDR2 FRNRAP. V was trimmed by 5 bases and J by 3 bases, leaving 10 bases between them. This CDR3 is 13 amino acids long. For the CDR3, the DNA is TGTGCTAGTGGTCTAGACACGGACACTGAAGCTTTCTTT. It yields the protein CASGLDTDTEAFF.

A few counts support this clone. The chain has TRBV4-1 and TRBJ1-1; D is unclear. The CDR3 loop spans 13 amino acids. Trimming removed 4 bases at V and 1 base at J, with 7 bases between. Germline CDR1 is MGHRA and CDR2 is YSYEKL. CDR3: CASSPRKNTEAFF. The CDR3 region has the DNA TGCGCCAGCAGCCCGAGGAAGAACACTGAAGCTTTCTTT.

This chain connects TRBV5-1 to TRBJ2-5; no firm D call. The V and J ends lost 4 bases and 5 bases respectively, with 24 bases between them. Germline values: CDR1 SGHRS, CDR2 YFSETQ. The CDR3 consists of 17 residues. CDR3 nucleotides: TGCGCCAGCAGCGAACCGGAACTCCCGTTCCCAGTGGAGACCCAGTACTTC. This sequence encodes CASSEPELPFPVETQYF.

The rearrangement links TRBV7-6 to TRBJ2-7; D not certain. CDR1 is SGHVS and CDR2 is FNYEAQ in the germline V gene. Trimming took off 5 bases at V and 5 bases at J, with 19 bases between the two ends. The CDR3 is 15 residues long. CDR3 sequence: CASSLTGPPSNEQYF. For the CDR3, the DNA is TGTGCCAGCAGCCTCACCGGGCCCCCCTCGAACGAGCAGTACTTC.

In nucleotides, the CDR3 is TGTGCCAGTAGTATAGGACAGGGAGGGGTTCAGTACTTC. It codes for CASSIGQGGVQYF. The chain employs TRBV19 and TRBJ2-5; D tentatively reads TRBD1 or TRBD2 (7 bases each). V lost 1 base and J lost 11, with 14 bases in between. The germline CDR1 and CDR2 sequences are LNHDA and SQIVND (reference sequence). The CDR3 covers 13 residues.

This chain joins TRBV4-1 and TRBJ2-5; D remains ambiguous. V shed 4 bases and J shed 1 base, with 10 bases lying between them. The CDR3 contains 14 residues. CDR1 is MGHRA and CDR2 is YSYEKL in the germline V gene. CDR3: CASSPNWGQETQYF. In DNA form, the CDR3 reads TGCGCCAGCAGCCCCAACTGGGGCCAAGAGACCCAGTACTTC.

In its sample, this clone was seen once. The chain recombines TRBV7-6 with TRBJ1-4; 9 bases are a match to TRBD1. Germline V CDR1 and CDR2: SGHVS, FNYEAQ. V lost 5 bases, J lost 6 bases, and 7 bases stayed unmatched. This CDR3 contains 15 residues. DNA for the CDR3: TGTGCCAGCAGCCCGAACACAGGGGGCGATGAAAAACTGTTTTTT. Translating gives CASSPNTGGDEKLFF.

This chain uses TRBV28 with TRBJ2-2, with TRBD2 as a possible D gene (8 bases). The CDR3 spans 18 residues. The V end lost 1 base, the J end lost 6 bases, and 21 bases lay between the germline ends. Germline values: CDR1 MDHEN, CDR2 SYDVKM. CDR3 nucleotide sequence: TGTGCCAGCAGTTTATCCACGGGAGGGGGCGCTAAGGCCGGGGAGCTGTTTTTT. It specifies CASSLSTGGGAKAGELFF.

This clone came up a few times. V is TRBV19 and J is TRBJ2-7, with D maybe TRBD2 (7 bases). Per germline, CDR1 LNHDA and CDR2 SQIVND (reference sequence). Trimming stripped 3 bases from V and 4 bases from J, with 22 bases between. CDR3 length equals 17 residues. The CDR3 is CASSMVGGQLVPYEQYF. The CDR3 DNA follows: TGTGCCAGTAGTATGGTCGGGGGGCAGTTGGTCCCGTACGAGCAGTACTTC.

The chain has TRBV5-4 and TRBJ2-2; D is perhaps TRBD1 (5 bases). V was pared by 7 bases and J by 3 bases, with 13 bases between. In germline, CDR1 is SGHNT, CDR2 YYREEE (reference sequence). The CDR3 loop spans 14 amino acids. The CDR3 region is CASRAHRYTGELFF. DNA of the CDR3: TGTGCCAGCCGAGCCCACAGGTACACCGGGGAGCTGTTTTTT.

By sample share, this clone is medium-sized. A read error may produce the germline difference seen at one junction end. The chain couples TRBV7-7 to TRBJ2-2; unclear D gene. Germline CDR1 reads SSHAT; CDR2 reads FNYEAQ (reference sequence). The CDR3 sequence is 13 residues long. The chain's CDR3 is CASSFSNTGELFF. Written as DNA, the CDR3 is TGTGCTAGCAGCTTCAGTAACACCGGGGAGCTGTTTTTT.

This clone was detected only once. This sequence joins TRBV29-1 and TRBJ2-7, with TRBD1 matching 8 bases. This CDR3 spans 12 amino acids. J gave up 4 bases and V 3 bases, and 2 bases lay outside the gene matches. Looked up from germline, CDR1 is SQVTM and CDR2 is ANQGSEA. The CDR3, as DNA: TGCAGCGTTGACGGACAGGGATACGAGCAGTACTTC. Translation gives CSVDGQGYEQYF.

The genes are TRBV29-1 and TRBJ2-7, with a tentative D call TRBD1 (6 bases). The V gene's germline CDR1 is SQVTM and CDR2 ANQGSEA. The CDR3 extends over 13 amino acids. Between the trimmed V and J ends, which lost 7 bases and 2 bases, there was a span of 15 bases. The CDR3 nucleotides are TGCAGCGCCGCCCGCAGGGGTCCCTACGAGCAGTACTTC. Translation: CSAARRGPYEQYF.

This clone was seen only once. V usage is TRBV2 and J usage is TRBJ2-7; D is unresolved. Per the germline V gene, CDR1 is SNHLY and CDR2 is FYNNEI. This CDR3 is 14 amino acids long. Deletions cut 6 bases from V and 1 base from J, with 13 bases between. The CDR3 region is CASRLYSSSYEQYF. CDR3 nucleotide sequence: TGTGCCAGCAGGTTGTACAGCAGTTCCTACGAGCAGTACTTC.

J is TRBJ2-2 and V is TRBV18; TRBD1 is a possible D gene (6 bases). The CDR3 is 16 amino acids. Trimming stripped 6 bases from V and 7 bases from J, with 21 bases between. Germline values: CDR1 KGHSH, CDR2 LQKENI. The chain's CDR3 is CASSPRQGMRGGELFF. The CDR3 coding sequence is TGTGCCAGCTCTCCCAGGCAGGGGATGAGAGGCGGGGAGCTGTTTTTT.

The V call is TRBV5-1, the J call TRBJ1-1; D unresolved. V was shortened by 2 bases and J by 2 bases, with 10 bases between the two germline ends. Germline-derived CDR1 and CDR2 are SGHRS and YFSETQ. The CDR3 runs to 14 residues. CDR3 in amino acids: CASSLGGINTEAFF. Written as DNA, the CDR3 is TGCGCCAGCAGCTTAGGAGGGATCAACACTGAAGCTTTCTTT.

The V gene is TRBV5-5, the J gene TRBJ2-7; possible D gene TRBD1, 5 bases. The CDR3 extends over 13 amino acids. Trimming took off 4 bases at V and 4 bases at J, with 12 bases between the two ends. The germline V gene encodes CDR1 SGHKS and CDR2 YYEKEE (reference sequence). CDR3 in amino acids: CASSGALGYEQYF. In nucleotides, the CDR3 is TGTGCCAGCAGCGGGGCCTTGGGTTACGAGCAGTACTTC.

This clone was seen more than once but under ten times. This chain links TRBV9 with TRBJ2-3; D unresolved. V lost 4 bases and J lost 4, with 7 bases in between. Germline V gene lookup returns CDR1 SGDLS and CDR2 YYNGEE. The CDR3 is 12 residues long. This CDR3 is CASSPHSDTQYF. In nucleotides, the CDR3 is TGTGCCAGCAGCCCCCACTCAGATACGCAGTATTTT.

This chain joins TRBV2 and TRBJ2-7, with D tentatively TRBD1 (7 bases). The V gene lost 8 bases and the J gene lost 0 bases, with 20 bases spanning the gap. The V gene's germline CDR1 is SNHLY and CDR2 FYNNEI. The CDR3 consists of 16 residues. CDR3 bases: TGTGCCAGCCACAGGGGAGGCCTACCGATCTCCTACGAGCAGTACTTC. It translates to CASHRGGLPISYEQYF. The complete variable domain, with remaining parts taken from reference TRBV2 and TRBJ2-7, reads EPEVTQTPSHQVTQMGQEVILRCVPISNHLYFYWYRQILGQKVEFLVSFYNNEISEKSEIFDDQFSVERPDGSNFTLKIRSTKLEDSAMYFCASHRGGLPISYEQYFGPGTRLTVT.

This chain connects TRBV6-5 to TRBJ1-2; the D gene is possibly TRBD1 (5 bases). CDR3 size: 13 residues. The V end lost 5 bases, the J end lost 6 bases, and 13 bases lay between the germline ends. Germline assignment: CDR1 MNHEY and CDR2 SVGAGI. This chain's CDR3 is CASSAGFSHGYTF. In nucleotides, the CDR3 is TGTGCCAGCAGTGCAGGGTTTTCGCATGGCTACACCTTC.

This clone was counted once. This sequence joins TRBV18 and TRBJ1-2; D is unresolved. This CDR3 spans 12 amino acids. Trimming shortened V by 8 bases and J by 5 bases, and 12 bases separated the two germline ends. Per the germline V gene, CDR1 is KGHSH and CDR2 is LQKENI. The CDR3 DNA reads TGTGCCAGCACGGATGAGCGGTATGGCTACACCTTC. Translated: CASTDERYGYTF.